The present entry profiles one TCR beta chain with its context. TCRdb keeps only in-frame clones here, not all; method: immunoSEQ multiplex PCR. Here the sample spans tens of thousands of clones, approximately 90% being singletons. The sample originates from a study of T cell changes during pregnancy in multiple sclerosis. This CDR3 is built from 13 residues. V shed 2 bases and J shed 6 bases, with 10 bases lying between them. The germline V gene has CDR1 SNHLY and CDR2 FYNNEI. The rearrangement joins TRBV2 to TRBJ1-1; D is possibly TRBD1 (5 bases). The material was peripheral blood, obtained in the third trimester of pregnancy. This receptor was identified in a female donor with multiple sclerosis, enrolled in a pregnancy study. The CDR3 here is CASSEQGRAEAFF. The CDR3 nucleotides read TGTGCCAGCAGTGAACAGGGTAGGGCTGAAGCTTTCTTT.